This T cell receptor (beta chain) was identified in a study of blood T cell repertoires in COVID-19. Clones were read by immunoSEQ multiplex PCR, and TCRdb kept only the in-frame ones, dropping some. The table includes fewer than 65,000 clones, roughly 85% detected once. V was trimmed by 1 base and J by 4 bases, leaving 12 bases between them. Germline lookup yields CDR1 SGHNT and CDR2 YENEEA. This CDR3 contains 15 residues. This sequence originates from a human donor in a cohort sampled during active COVID-19. The sample consisted of peripheral blood. V gene TRBV11-3 combines with J gene TRBJ2-3; tentative D call: TRBD1 (6 bases). CDR3 region: CASSLAGQYPDTQYF. The CDR3 DNA is TGTGCCAGCAGCTTAGCCGGACAGTACCCAGATACGCAGTATTTT.